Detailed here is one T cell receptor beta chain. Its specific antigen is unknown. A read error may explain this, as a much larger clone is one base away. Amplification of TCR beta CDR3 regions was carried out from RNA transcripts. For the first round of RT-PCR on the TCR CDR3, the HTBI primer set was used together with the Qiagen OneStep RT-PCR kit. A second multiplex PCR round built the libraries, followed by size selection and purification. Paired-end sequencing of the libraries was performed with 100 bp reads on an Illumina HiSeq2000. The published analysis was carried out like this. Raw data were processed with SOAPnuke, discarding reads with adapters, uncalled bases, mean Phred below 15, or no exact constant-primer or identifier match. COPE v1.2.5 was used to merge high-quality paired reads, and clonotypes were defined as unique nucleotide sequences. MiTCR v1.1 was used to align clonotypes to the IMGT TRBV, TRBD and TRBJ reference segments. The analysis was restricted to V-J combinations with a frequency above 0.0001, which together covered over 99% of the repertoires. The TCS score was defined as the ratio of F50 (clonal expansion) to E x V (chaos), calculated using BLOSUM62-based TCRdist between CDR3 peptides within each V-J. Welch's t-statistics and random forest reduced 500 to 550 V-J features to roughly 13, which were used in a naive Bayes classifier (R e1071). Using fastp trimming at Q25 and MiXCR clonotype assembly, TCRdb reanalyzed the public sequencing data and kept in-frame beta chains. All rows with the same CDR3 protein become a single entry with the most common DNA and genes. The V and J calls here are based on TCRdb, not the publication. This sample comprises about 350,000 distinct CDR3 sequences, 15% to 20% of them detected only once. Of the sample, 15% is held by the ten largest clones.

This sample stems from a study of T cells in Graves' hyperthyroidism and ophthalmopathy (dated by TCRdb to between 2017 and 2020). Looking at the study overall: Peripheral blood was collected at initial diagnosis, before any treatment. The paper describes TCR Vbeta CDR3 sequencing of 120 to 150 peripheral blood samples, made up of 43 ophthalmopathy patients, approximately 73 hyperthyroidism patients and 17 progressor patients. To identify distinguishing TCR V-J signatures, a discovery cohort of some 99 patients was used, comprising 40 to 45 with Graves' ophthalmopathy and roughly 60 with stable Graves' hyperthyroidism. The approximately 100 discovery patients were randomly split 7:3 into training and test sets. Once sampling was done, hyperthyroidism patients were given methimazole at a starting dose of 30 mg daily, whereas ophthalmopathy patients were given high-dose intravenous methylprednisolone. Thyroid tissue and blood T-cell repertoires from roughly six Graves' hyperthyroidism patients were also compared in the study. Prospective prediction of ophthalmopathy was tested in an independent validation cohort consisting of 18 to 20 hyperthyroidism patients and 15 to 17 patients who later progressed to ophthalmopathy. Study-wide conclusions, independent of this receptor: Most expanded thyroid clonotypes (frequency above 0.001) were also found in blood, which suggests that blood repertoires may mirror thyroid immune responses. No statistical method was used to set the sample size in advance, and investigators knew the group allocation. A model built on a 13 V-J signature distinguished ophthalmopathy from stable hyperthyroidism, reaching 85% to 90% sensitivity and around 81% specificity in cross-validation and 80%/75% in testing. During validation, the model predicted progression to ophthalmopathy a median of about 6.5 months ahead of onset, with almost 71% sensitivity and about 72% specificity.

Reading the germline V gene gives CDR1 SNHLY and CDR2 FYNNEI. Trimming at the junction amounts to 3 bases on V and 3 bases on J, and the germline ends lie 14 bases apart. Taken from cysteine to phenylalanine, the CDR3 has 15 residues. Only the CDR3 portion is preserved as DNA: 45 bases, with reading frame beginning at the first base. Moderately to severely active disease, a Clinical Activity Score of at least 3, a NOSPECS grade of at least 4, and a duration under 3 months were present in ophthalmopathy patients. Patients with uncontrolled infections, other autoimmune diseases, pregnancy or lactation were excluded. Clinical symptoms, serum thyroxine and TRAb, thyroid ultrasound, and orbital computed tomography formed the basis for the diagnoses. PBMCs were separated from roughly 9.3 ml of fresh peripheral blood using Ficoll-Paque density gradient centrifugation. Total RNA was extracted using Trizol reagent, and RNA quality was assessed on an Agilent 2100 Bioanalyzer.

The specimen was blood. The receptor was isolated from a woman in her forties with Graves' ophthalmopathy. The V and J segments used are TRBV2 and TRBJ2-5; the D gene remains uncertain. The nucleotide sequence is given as TGTGCCAGCAGTGAGGGTGGCCACGGAAAAGAGACCCAGTACTTC. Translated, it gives CASSEGGHGKETQYF. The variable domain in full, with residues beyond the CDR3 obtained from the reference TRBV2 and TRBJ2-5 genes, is EPEVTQTPSHQVTQMGQEVILRCVPISNHLYFYWYRQILGQKVEFLVSFYNNEISEKSEIFDDQFSVERPDGSNFTLKIRSTKLEDSAMYFCASSEGGHGKETQYFGPGTRLLVL.